One and the same sample provided the 5 T cell receptor beta chains below, sequenced in a study of technical replicates of blood from four donors. Sequenced by immunoSEQ multiplex PCR; TCRdb stores in-frame clones only, minus some. Seen here are fewer than 70,000 clones, less than 90% observed once, and the top ten hold about 4.9%. Sequenced material: PBMCs. The receptors come from a human donor in good health. Some clones in this sample may be carry-over from other donors' samples.

This chain links TRBV23-1 with TRBJ1-5; TRBD1 might be the D (6 bases). TRBV23-1 is given ORF status, its function remaining uncertain. The CDR3 contains 11 residues. V was pared by 9 bases and J by 6 bases, with 9 bases between. This chain's CDR3 is CARGAGQPQHF. The CDR3 bases are TGCGCCAGGGGGGCGGGTCAGCCCCAGCATTTT.

The genes are TRBV18 and TRBJ1-1; unclear D gene. Germline loops: CDR1 KGHSH, CDR2 LQKENI. Between the trimmed V and J ends, which lost 6 bases and 5 bases, there was a span of 13 bases. The CDR3 runs 13 residues. DNA of the CDR3: TGTGCCAGCTCGCCGCAAACTAGGACTGAAGCTTTCTTT. Protein product: CASSPQTRTEAFF.

The rearrangement joins TRBV4-2 to TRBJ2-5, with D possibly TRBD2 on 5 matching bases. This CDR3 is built from 14 residues. Germline-derived CDR1 and CDR2 are LGHNA and YNFKEQ. Trimming left V 1 base short and J 4 bases short, with 10 bases between. The CDR3 DNA follows: TGTGCCAGCAGCCAAGGGGTTCGGGGAGAGACCCAGTACTTC. It encodes CASSQGVRGETQYF.

The chain recombines TRBV7-2 with TRBJ1-3; D is ambiguous. Trimming removed 3 bases at V and 0 bases at J, with 6 bases between. The CDR3 loop spans 14 amino acids. Germline-derived CDR1 and CDR2 are SGHTA and FQGNSA. The CDR3 DNA reads as TGTGCCAGCAGCTTGGTAGACTCTGGAAACACCATATATTTT. It encodes CASSLVDSGNTIYF. Complete variable domain (other parts from reference TRBV7-2 and TRBJ1-3): GAGVSQSPSNKVTEKGKDVELRCDPISGHTALYWYRQSLGQGLEFLIYFQGNSAPDKSGLPSDRFSAERTGGSVSTLTIQRTQQEDSAVYLCASSLVDSGNTIYFGEGSWLTVV.

The V call is TRBV2, the J call TRBJ2-1, with D maybe TRBD2 (6 bases). There are 18 residues in the CDR3. Trimming pared 7 bases from V and 0 bases from J, leaving 22 bases between. Germline V gene data show CDR1 as SNHLY and CDR2 as FYNNEI. CDR3 region: CASNPGGSGGVSYNEQFF. The DNA for the CDR3 is TGTGCCAGCAACCCCGGAGGTAGCGGAGGAGTCTCCTACAATGAGCAGTTCTTC.